The clone carrying this T cell receptor (beta chain) was seen only once. Other DNA sequences in the sample encode the same CDR3. The sample belongs to a study of shared clonotypes between healthy human individuals. V lost 3 bases and J lost 2, with 8 bases in between. The V gene's germline CDR1 is SGDLS and CDR2 YYNGEE. CDR3 length: 14 residues. Clones were sequenced by immunoSEQ multiplex PCR, and TCRdb holds only the in-frame ones, with some missing. The sample lists fewer than 650,000 clones; around 78% were seen once. The chain is built from TRBV9 and TRBJ1-4; D might be TRBD1 (6 bases). The sequence was obtained from a woman aged 35 to 49 in good health. Some clones in this sample may be carry-over from other donors' samples. The sequencing sample was made of PBMCs. The DNA of the CDR3 is TGTGCCAGCAGCGCGGGGGGCACTAATGAAAAACTGTTTTTT. Translating gives CASSAGGTNEKLFF.